The entry below gives a single TCR beta chain sequence along with its context. This CDR3 is 14 amino acids long. Trimming removed 3 bases from V and 4 bases from J, with 10 bases in between. Per the germline V gene, CDR1 is SGHTA and CDR2 is FQGNSA. Using immunoSEQ multiplex PCR, the repertoire was profiled, and TCRdb retains in-frame clones only, with some absent. Among about 180,000 clones listed, nearly 90% were seen once. These data originate in a study of blood T cell repertoires in COVID-19. Material: PBMCs or T cells enriched from blood (not recorded which). This chain joins TRBV7-2 and TRBJ2-1; weak D call: TRBD2 (5 bases). The sequence was collected from a middle-aged woman with acute COVID-19. The CDR3 reads CASSFGLAYNEQFF. CDR3 DNA sequence: TGTGCCAGCAGCTTCGGGCTAGCTTACAATGAGCAGTTCTTC.